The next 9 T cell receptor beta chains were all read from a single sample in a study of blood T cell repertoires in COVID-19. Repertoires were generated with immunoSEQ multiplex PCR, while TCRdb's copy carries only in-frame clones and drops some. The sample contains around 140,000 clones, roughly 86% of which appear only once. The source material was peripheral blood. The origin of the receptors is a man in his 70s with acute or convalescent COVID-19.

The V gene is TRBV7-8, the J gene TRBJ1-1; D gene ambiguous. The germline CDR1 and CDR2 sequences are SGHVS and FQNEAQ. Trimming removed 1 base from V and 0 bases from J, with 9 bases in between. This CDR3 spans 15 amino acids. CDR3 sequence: CASSLGTNLNTEAFF. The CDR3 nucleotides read TGTGCCAGCAGCTTAGGTACAAACCTGAACACTGAAGCTTTCTTT.

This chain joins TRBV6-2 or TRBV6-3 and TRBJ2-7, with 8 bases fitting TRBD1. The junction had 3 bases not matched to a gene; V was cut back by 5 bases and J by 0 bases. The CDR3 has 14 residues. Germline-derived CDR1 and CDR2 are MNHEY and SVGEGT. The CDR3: CASSRQGFSYEQYF. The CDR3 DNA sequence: TGTGCCAGCAGTAGACAGGGGTTCTCCTACGAGCAGTACTTC.

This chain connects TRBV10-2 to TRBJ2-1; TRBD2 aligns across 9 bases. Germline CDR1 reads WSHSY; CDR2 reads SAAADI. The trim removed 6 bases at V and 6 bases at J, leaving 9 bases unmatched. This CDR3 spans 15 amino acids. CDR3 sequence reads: CASRLAGGPANEQFF. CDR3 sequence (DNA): TGCGCCAGCAGACTCGCGGGGGGGCCGGCCAATGAGCAGTTCTTC.

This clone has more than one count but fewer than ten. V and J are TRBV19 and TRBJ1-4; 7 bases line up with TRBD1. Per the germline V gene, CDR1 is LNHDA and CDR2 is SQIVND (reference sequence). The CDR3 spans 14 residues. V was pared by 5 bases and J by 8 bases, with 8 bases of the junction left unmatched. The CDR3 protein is CASSRGLGQEKLFF. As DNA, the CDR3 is TGTGCCAGTAGTCGGGGCTTGGGACAGGAAAAACTGTTTTTT.

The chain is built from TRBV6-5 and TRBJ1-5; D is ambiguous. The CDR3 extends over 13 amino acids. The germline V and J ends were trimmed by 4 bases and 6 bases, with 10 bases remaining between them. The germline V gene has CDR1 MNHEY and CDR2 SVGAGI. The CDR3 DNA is TGTGCCAGCAGTTTCGACACATCTCAGCCCCAGCATTTT. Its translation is CASSFDTSQPQHF.

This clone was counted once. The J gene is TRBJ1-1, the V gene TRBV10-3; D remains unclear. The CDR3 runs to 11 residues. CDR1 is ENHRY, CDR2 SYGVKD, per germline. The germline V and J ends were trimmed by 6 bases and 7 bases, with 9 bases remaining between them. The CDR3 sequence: CAISRAGEAFF. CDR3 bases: TGTGCCATCAGCCGCGCTGGTGAAGCTTTCTTT.

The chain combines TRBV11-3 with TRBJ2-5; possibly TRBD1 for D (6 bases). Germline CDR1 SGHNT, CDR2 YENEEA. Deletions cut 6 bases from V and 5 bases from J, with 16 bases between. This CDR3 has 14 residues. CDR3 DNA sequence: TGTGCCAGCAGTTCCCGGGACAAAGGGGAGACCCAGTACTTC. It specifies CASSSRDKGETQYF.

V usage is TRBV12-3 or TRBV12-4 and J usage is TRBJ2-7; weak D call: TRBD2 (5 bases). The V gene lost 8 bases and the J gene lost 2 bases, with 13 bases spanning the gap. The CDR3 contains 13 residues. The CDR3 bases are TGTGCCAGCGCCCGTGAGCGGACCTACGAGCAGTACTTC. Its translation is CASARERTYEQYF.

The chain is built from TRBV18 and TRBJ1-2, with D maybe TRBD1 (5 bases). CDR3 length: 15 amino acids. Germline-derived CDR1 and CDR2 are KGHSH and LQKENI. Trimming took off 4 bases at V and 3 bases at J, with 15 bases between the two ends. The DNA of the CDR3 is TGTGCCAGCTCACAGGCGGAGCGCAGGGACTATGGCTACACCTTC. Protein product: CASSQAERRDYGYTF.